This TCR beta chain was retrieved from a study of cytomegalovirus exposure and HLA in healthy donors. The wider study: As released early, the data held roughly 85 million unique TCRs from HLA-typed donors. Findings and limits, study-wide: Association of 15,000 to 20,000 TCR beta sequences with HLA alleles was found at 0.05 false discovery rate in a later analysis.

With 4 bases removed from V and 1 base from J, the gap between germline ends came to 11 bases. Per germline, CDR1 SNHLY and CDR2 FYNNEI. The CDR3 extends over 15 amino acids. Points on this clone: Its antigen remains unknown.

The PCR ran on 60 Vbeta and 13 Jbeta primers. The data were produced by immunoSEQ multiplex PCR, yet TCRdb's version contains in-frame clones alone and is incomplete. The sample lists about 160,000 clones; 75% were seen once. The sequenced sample was PBMCs. The TCR sequence derives from a female donor in good health and CMV-seronegative. V and J are TRBV2 and TRBJ2-1, with D possibly being TRBD2 (6 bases). The CDR3 reads CASSVARGSYNEQFF. The DNA of the CDR3 is TGTGCCAGCAGTGTTGCCCGGGGGTCCTACAATGAGCAGTTCTTC.